Below, one TCR beta chain is given with its context. The CDR3 consists of 14 residues. V was trimmed by 0 bases and J by 5 bases, leaving 9 bases between them. Per germline, CDR1 SGDLS and CDR2 YYNGEE. The immunoSEQ assay amplified TCRB CDR3 from up to roughly 2 ug DNA. The table came from immunoSEQ multiplex PCR; TCRdb's copy has only in-frame clones and leaves some out. The sample consists of roughly 60,000 clones, 86% of them appearing once. These data originate in a study of glioma-infiltrating T cells after dendritic cell vaccination. Across the study: Glioblastoma patients came from Phase I and II dendritic cell vaccination trials.

The time point: after dendritic cell vaccination, including at tumor progression/relapse. The chain employs TRBV9 and TRBJ1-5; TRBD1 is a possible D gene (5 bases). Here the sequenced sample was blood, taken after dendritic cell vaccination. The clonotype originates from a human donor with glioblastoma. The DNA of the CDR3 is TGTGCCAGCAGCGTAGATAGCAGGGATCAGCCCCAGCATTTT. This gives the protein CASSVDSRDQPQHF.